A selection of T cell receptor beta chains follows, all from one sample in a study of Ad26.COV2.S vaccination and SARS-CoV-2 variants. Sequencing was performed with immunoSEQ multiplex PCR; in TCRdb, only in-frame clones are kept and a portion is missing. The sample lists 510,000 or so clones; 87% were seen once. Specimen: peripheral blood, collected in a trial of Ad26.COV2.S vaccine versus placebo. The source of these receptors is a person aged 18 to 65 who received the Ad26.COV2.S COVID-19 vaccine or a placebo. Each CDR3 is given with its conserved first and last residue. Fields, in order: V gene, D gene, J gene, clone size, CDR3 DNA, CDR3 protein. The D gene is left open where the match is weak. Clone size is shown for a subset of rows, as once, few, many or a class of expanded clone.

V: TRBV9
D: TRBD1
J: TRBJ1-1
size: once
DNA: TGTGCCAGCAGCAGAACAGGGGGCCTGAACACTGAAGCTTTCTTT
CDR3: CASSRTGGLNTEAFF

V: TRBV25-1
D: .
J: TRBJ2-7
size: .
DNA: TGTGCCAGCAGTGAATACGGGACTCACTACGAGCAGTACTTC
CDR3: CASSEYGTHYEQYF

V: TRBV29-1
D: .
J: TRBJ2-3
size: .
DNA: TGCAGCGTCGGCCAGCTAAACACAGATACGCAGTATTTT
CDR3: CSVGQLNTDTQYF

V: TRBV15
D: .
J: TRBJ2-1
size: .
DNA: TGTGCCACCAGCAGAGATATCCTAGCTGGGGTTCGGGAGCAGTTCTTC
CDR3: CATSRDILAGVREQFF

V: TRBV4-3
D: TRBD1
J: TRBJ1-2
size: .
DNA: TGCGCCAGCAGCCAAGGCCTAACCGGGACAGGGCCCTCAGAGTGGGGCTACACCTTC
CDR3: CASSQGLTGTGPSEWGYTF

V: TRBV7-8
D: .
J: TRBJ2-7
size: .
DNA: TGTGCCAGCAGCTTACGCCCCACCTACGAGCAGTACTTC
CDR3: CASSLRPTYEQYF

V: TRBV19
D: TRBD1
J: TRBJ2-3
size: .
DNA: TGTGCCACCCAACCCCGACAGGGAACAGATACGCAGTATTTT
CDR3: CATQPRQGTDTQYF

V: TRBV7-9
D: .
J: TRBJ2-5
size: .
DNA: TGTGCCAGCAGCTTTACCGACCTAGCTCAAGAGACCCAGTACTTC
CDR3: CASSFTDLAQETQYF

V: TRBV7-9
D: TRBD2
J: TRBJ2-7
size: .
DNA: TGTGCCAGCAGCTACCTAGCGGGAGAGGGGCAGTACTTC
CDR3: CASSYLAGEGQYF

V: TRBV2
D: .
J: TRBJ1-5
size: .
DNA: TGTGCCAGCAGTGAGGGGCGGGCTGCTCAGCCCCAGCATTTT
CDR3: CASSEGRAAQPQHF

V: TRBV30
D: .
J: TRBJ2-7
size: .
DNA: TGTGCCTGGAGTGTAGATGTCCGCTCCTACGAGCAGTACTTC
CDR3: CAWSVDVRSYEQYF

V: TRBV4-2
D: .
J: TRBJ1-2
size: few
DNA: TGTGCCAGCAGCCAAGATTTATTAACGGGACAACGGACCCACACCTTC
CDR3: CASSQDLLTGQRTHTF

V: TRBV28
D: .
J: TRBJ2-3
size: .
DNA: TGTGCCAGTTTTGGATCTCTATGGGGGGATACGCAGTATTTT
CDR3: CASFGSLWGDTQYF

V: TRBV2
D: TRBD1
J: TRBJ2-7
size: .
DNA: TGTGCCAGCGAGGGGAACAGGGGGGTTGACGAGCAGTACTTC
CDR3: CASEGNRGVDEQYF

V: TRBV27
D: .
J: TRBJ2-2
size: .
DNA: TGTGCCAGCTGGTCGGCGGAGACGAACACCGGGGAGCTGTTTTTT
CDR3: CASWSAETNTGELFF

V: TRBV28
D: .
J: TRBJ2-7
size: .
DNA: TGTGCCAGCCTCAGGATTCTGGCCTACGAGCAGTACTTC
CDR3: CASLRILAYEQYF

V: TRBV28
D: TRBD1
J: TRBJ2-2
size: .
DNA: TGTGCCAGCAGTTTATTAGGACAGGTGCTGAACACCGGGGAGCTGTTTTTT
CDR3: CASSLLGQVLNTGELFF

V: TRBV6-5
D: TRBD2
J: TRBJ2-2
size: .
DNA: TGTGCCAGCAGACAGACTAGCGGGATAGGCGGGGAGCTGTTTTTT
CDR3: CASRQTSGIGGELFF

V: TRBV28
D: .
J: TRBJ1-1
size: .
DNA: TGTGCCAGCAGTTTACGGCCAGGGTTGAACACTGAAGCTTTCTTT
CDR3: CASSLRPGLNTEAFF

V: TRBV24-1
D: .
J: TRBJ1-1
size: .
DNA: TGTGCCACCAGTGATTCCCTCAAAAGCACTGAAGCTTTCTTT
CDR3: CATSDSLKSTEAFF

V: TRBV5-1
D: TRBD1
J: TRBJ1-4
size: once
DNA: TGCGCCAGCAGTCAGGGGGCAACTAATGAAAAACTGTTTTTT
CDR3: CASSQGATNEKLFF

V: TRBV28
D: .
J: TRBJ2-3
size: .
DNA: TGTGCCAGCAGTTTTGGGGGCCTGACAGATACGCAGTATTTT
CDR3: CASSFGGLTDTQYF